The clone carrying this T cell receptor (beta chain) was detected many times. Its specificity is not known. For TCR beta, libraries came from iRepertoire HTBI primers and Arm-PCR of CDR3 regions. TCRdb redid the calling of the multiplex PCR reads with MiXCR, one entry per CDR3 protein. The sample has 450,000 to 600,000 distinct CDR3 sequences, about a sixth seen once. This record comes from a study of regulatory T cells in long-lasting Graves disease. Study-level findings and limits: Newly diagnosed Graves' patients had higher TCR diversity than persistent ones. Gene preferences differed: TRBV28, TRBJ1-2, TRBJ2-5 in persistent cases.

Time point noted: newly diagnosed GD, antithyroid drugs for less than 3 months. PBMC-derived RNA was used for the TCR library. This CDR3 region has 16 residues. Trimming removed 5 bases from V and 4 bases from J; junction bases left unmatched: 6. Germline CDR1 reads PRHDT; CDR2 reads FYEKMQ (reference sequence). The same data also contributed to another study, on T cells in Graves' hyperthyroidism and ophthalmopathy. That investigation notes: During a first-round RT-PCR of the TCR CDR3, the HTBI primer set was used. Blood also held most thyroid clonotypes expanded beyond 0.001.

This clonotype was sampled from a man in his forties with Graves disease. Sequencing was performed on peripheral blood mononuclear cells (PBMCs), taken at new diagnosis, from a patient treated with antithyroid drugs. The V gene is TRBV13, the J gene TRBJ2-3, with 13 bases that match TRBD2. The CDR3 DNA sequence: TGTGCCAGCAGCCTAAGACTAGCGGGAGGCCCAGATACGCAGTATTTT. Translating gives CASSLRLAGGPDTQYF.